The 29 T cell receptor beta chains below come from one sample, sequenced in a study of regulatory T cells in long-lasting Graves disease. Sample time point: newly diagnosed GD, antithyroid drugs for less than 3 months. PBMC-extracted RNA yielded the TCR library. Arm-PCR of CDR3 regions and iRepertoire HTBI primers were the basis on which TCR beta libraries were built. TCRdb re-called the multiplex PCR reads through MiXCR, storing one row per CDR3 protein. The sample records 350,000 to 400,000 distinct CDR3 sequences, about a sixth being singletons. The input for sequencing was peripheral blood mononuclear cells (PBMCs), taken at new diagnosis, from a patient treated with antithyroid drugs. The receptor source for this set is a female donor with Graves disease.

Ten or more counts support this clonotype. This chain connects TRBV20-1 to TRBJ1-5, with TRBD1 matching over 9 bases. The trim removed 3 bases at V and 5 bases at J, leaving 5 bases unmatched. CDR3 size: 14 residues. CDR1 is DFQATT, CDR2 SNEGSKA, per germline (reference sequence). The CDR3 region is CSARVGTGHQPQHF. The CDR3 nucleotides are TGCAGTGCTAGGGTGGGGACAGGGCATCAGCCCCAGCATTTT.

At least ten counts were recorded for this clonotype. The chain has TRBV12-3 or TRBV12-4 and TRBJ1-1, with D perhaps matching TRBD1 (6 bases). V shed 5 bases and J shed 11 bases, with 12 bases lying between them. The CDR3 has 11 residues. The CDR3 region is CASSIQGNAFF. The CDR3 DNA is TGTGCCAGCAGTATACAGGGAAATGCTTTCTTT.

This clonotype was found many times. The chain combines TRBV24-1 with TRBJ1-1, with unresolved D. Trimming removed 3 bases at V and 7 bases at J, with 11 bases between. The germline V gene encodes CDR1 KGHDR and CDR2 SFDVKD. The CDR3 covers 13 residues. CDR3 amino acids: CATSDGSSLEAFF. The CDR3 nucleotides are TGTGCCACCAGTGATGGCAGCAGTCTTGAAGCTTTCTTT.

In this sample, this clonotype turned up many times. V is TRBV3-1 and J is TRBJ1-5; D unresolved. CDR1 and CDR2 (germline): LGHDT, YNNKEL (reference sequence). V was cut by 1 base and J by 6 bases, with 13 bases left in between. The CDR3 length is 15 residues. DNA for the CDR3: TGTGCCAGCAGCCAAGGCGGGTTAGGGAGTCAGCCCCAGCATTTT. Translation gives CASSQGGLGSQPQHF.

In its sample, this clonotype was seen many times. The V and J genes are TRBV20-1 and TRBJ2-3; D perhaps matches TRBD2 (5 bases). The CDR3 runs 15 residues. CDR1 DFQATT and CDR2 SNEGSKA come from the germline V gene (reference sequence). The germline V and J ends were trimmed by 0 bases and 0 bases, with 10 bases remaining between them. In DNA form, the CDR3 reads TGCAGTGCTAGAGATCGGAGGCGGAGCACAGATACGCAGTATTTT. The encoded protein is CSARDRRRSTDTQYF.

This clonotype was seen once. This rearrangement joins TRBV7-3 to TRBJ2-2; 9 bases are a match to TRBD2. The CDR3 is made up of 13 amino acids. The V gene's germline CDR1 is SGHTA and CDR2 FQGTGA. J was trimmed by 8 bases and V by 8 bases; bases with no gene match: 6. CDR3 nucleotide sequence: TGTGCCAGCGGCGGGGGGGACCGGGGGGAGCTGTTTTTT. This gives the protein CASGGGDRGELFF.

At least ten counts were recorded for this clonotype. The rearrangement uses TRBV4-3 and TRBJ2-3, with TRBD2 matching over 10 bases. The J segment lost 2 bases and the V segment lost 4 bases, leaving 6 bases of the junction unmatched. Germline CDR1 reads LGHNA; CDR2 reads YSLEER. The CDR3 spans 16 residues. The CDR3: CASSPIGLADTDTQYF. The DNA of the CDR3 is TGCGCCAGCAGCCCCATAGGACTAGCGGACACAGATACGCAGTATTTT.

As for this clonotype: It may be a read error: a sequence one base away is much more abundant. V is TRBV7-9 and J is TRBJ2-5; 8 bases line up with TRBD2. The J call may be faulty, since TRBJ2-1 better matches the DNA end. Germline V gene lookup returns CDR1 SEHNR and CDR2 FQNEAQ (reference sequence). This CDR3 has 17 amino acids. In DNA form, the CDR3 reads TGTGCCGGCAGCTTCCCTAACCCGGGACTAGGAGGTAATGAGCAGTTCTTC. Amino acid sequence: CAGSFPNPGLGGNEQFF.

This clonotype was detected ten times or more. The chain employs TRBV20-1 and TRBJ2-1; no reliable D call. Germline CDR1 reads DFQATT; CDR2 reads SNEGSKA (reference sequence). This CDR3 contains 12 residues. V dropped 1 base and J dropped 5 bases, with 6 bases sitting between them. The CDR3 DNA reads TGCAGTGCTAGAGTTGCGGACAATGAGCAGTTCTTC. This codes for CSARVADNEQFF.

The table lists this clonotype with many counts. The V and J genes are TRBV24-1 and TRBJ2-2, with 8 bases fitting TRBD2. V dropped 7 bases and J dropped 2; count of bases not matched to a gene: 5. This CDR3 comprises 15 residues. Germline lookup yields CDR1 KGHDR and CDR2 SFDVKD. CDR3 region: CATSVAGINTGELFF. The DNA for the CDR3 is TGTGCCACCAGCGTAGCGGGAATTAACACCGGGGAGCTGTTTTTT.

Remarks on this clonotype: A much larger clonotype is one base distant, so this may be a read error. The chain joins TRBV29-1 to TRBJ1-2, with 10 positions matching TRBD1. The CDR3 sequence is 12 residues long. Germline CDR1 SQVTM, CDR2 ANQGSEA. The V and J ends lost 5 bases and 6 bases, in that order; junction bases with no gene match: 3. The CDR3 region is CSVRDRGDGYTF. Here the CDR3 DNA reads TGCAGCGTTCGGGACAGGGGCGATGGCTACACCTTC. The complete variable domain, with remaining parts taken from reference TRBV29-1 and TRBJ1-2, reads SAVISQKPSRDICQRGTSLTIQCQVDSQVTMMFWYRQQPGQSLTLIATANQGSEATYESGFVIDKFPISRPNLTFSTLTVSNMSPEDSSIYLCSVRDRGDGYTFGSGTRLTVV.

The V gene is TRBV5-4, the J gene TRBJ2-1; TRBD2 agrees at 12 bases. Germline assignment: CDR1 SGHNT and CDR2 YYREEE (reference sequence). This CDR3 is built from 16 residues. The ends lost 1 base at V and 6 bases at J; junction bases unmatched: 5. CDR3 residues: CASSLLLAGGINEQFF. DNA of the CDR3: TGTGCCAGCAGCTTGTTACTAGCGGGAGGTATCAATGAGCAGTTCTTC.

This clonotype was counted many times. CDR3 sequence reads: CASSQAGGWGSTDTQYF. CDR3 DNA sequence: TGCGCCAGCAGCCAAGCGGGGGGATGGGGTAGCACAGATACGCAGTATTTT. The chain couples TRBV4-1 to TRBJ2-3; 7 nucleotides agree with TRBD2. CDR3 length: 17 residues. Germline loops: CDR1 MGHRA, CDR2 YSYEKL. V gave up 1 base and J gave up 0 bases; unmatched junction bases: 7.

Regarding this clonotype: At one end the junction does not follow the germline gene, possibly because of a read error. The gene calls are TRBV3-1 and TRBJ2-7, with TRBD2 matching 10 bases. The CDR3 contains 15 residues. Germline CDR1 and CDR2: LGHDT and YNNKEL (reference sequence). CDR3 residues: CASSQGASGSGEQDF. Written as DNA, the CDR3 is TGTGCCAGCAGCCAAGGGGCTAGCGGGAGCGGGGAGCAGGACTTC.

This clonotype was recorded at least ten times. V usage is TRBV30 and J usage is TRBJ2-3; D uncertain. The CDR3 sequence is 12 residues long. Germline V gene data show CDR1 as GTSNPN and CDR2 as SVGIG (reference sequence). Trimming cost V 0 bases and J 10 bases, with 11 bases left between them. The CDR3 DNA reads as TGTGCCTGGAGTGTTGCCGTAGCCCCGCAGTATTTT. Translating gives CAWSVAVAPQYF.

This clonotype was found many times. The chain employs TRBV11-2 and TRBJ2-5, with a weak D call TRBD2 (6 bases). The CDR3 extends over 16 amino acids. The V gene's germline CDR1 is SGHAT and CDR2 FQNNGV. V was pared by 5 bases and J by 9 bases, with 25 bases between. Written as DNA, the CDR3 is TGTGCCAGCAGCCCTCTGGGGCCGACTAAAACGGGGGCCCAGTACTTC. The encoded protein is CASSPLGPTKTGAQYF.

The chain is built from TRBV30 and TRBJ1-6; D may be TRBD1 (6 bases). The CDR3 has 15 residues. Germline CDR1 GTSNPN, CDR2 SVGIG (reference sequence). With 0 bases removed from V and 9 bases from J, the gap between germline ends came to 15 bases. CDR3 DNA: TGTGCCTGGAGTGTCTTTGAAACAGGGACTTCACCCCTCCACTTT. It translates to CAWSVFETGTSPLHF.

This clonotype turned up a few times. The genes are TRBV6-1 and TRBJ2-1; D call uncertain. CDR1 and CDR2 (germline): MNHNS, SASEGT. The CDR3 is 10 amino acids. Trimming removed 8 bases at V and 5 bases at J, with 4 bases between. Written as DNA, the CDR3 is TGTGCCAGCTCAAACAATGAGCAGTTCTTC. Its protein product is CASSNNEQFF.

This clonotype occurred a few times. The chain carries TRBV27 and TRBJ2-7, with D perhaps being TRBD1 or TRBD2 (5 bases each). Trimming pared 6 bases from V and 6 bases from J, leaving 12 bases between. Looked up from germline, CDR1 is MNHEY and CDR2 is SMNVEV (reference sequence). This CDR3 has 12 amino acids. The DNA of the CDR3 is TGTGCCAGCAGCTCCGGGACCCTCGAGCAGTACTTC. Protein sequence: CASSSGTLEQYF.

The rearrangement uses TRBV7-3 and TRBJ1-6, with D unresolved. The CDR3 spans 15 residues. Between the trimmed V and J ends, which lost 4 bases and 5 bases, there was a span of 12 bases. Germline CDR1 reads SGHTA; CDR2 reads FQGTGA. This CDR3 is CASSSGSPHNSPLHF. The DNA of the CDR3 is TGTGCCAGCAGCTCCGGATCGCCCCATAATTCACCCCTCCACTTT.

Remarks on this clonotype: A much larger clone differs from this one at a single base, so this may be a read error. The V call is TRBV12-3 or TRBV12-4, the J call TRBJ2-1; TRBD1 matches at 10 bases. This CDR3 is built from 13 residues. For the CDR3, the DNA is TGTGGCAGCAGACGGGACAGGGGAAATGAGCAGTTCTTC. Amino acid sequence: CGSRRDRGNEQFF.

As regards this clonotype: A read error is likely here: a far larger clone is one base away. The chain is built from TRBV7-9 and TRBJ2-2; 10 bases are a match to TRBD2. The CDR3 runs 14 residues. Germline V gene lookup returns CDR1 SEHNR and CDR2 FQNEAQ (reference sequence). The junction had 7 bases not matched to a gene; V was cut back by 11 bases and J by 4 bases. This CDR3 is CASRAGGVTGELFF. The CDR3 nucleotides read TGTGCCTCTCGAGCGGGGGGGGTCACCGGGGAGCTGTTTTTT. The whole variable domain, remainder taken from reference TRBV7-9 and TRBJ2-2, is DTGVSQNPRHKITKRGQNVTFRCDPISEHNRLYWYRQTLGQGPEFLTYFQNEAQLEKSRLLSDRFSAERPKGSFSTLEIQRTEQGDSAMYLCASRAGGVTGELFFGEGSRLTVL.

This clonotype was counted ten times or more. This rearrangement joins TRBV28 to TRBJ2-3; possible D gene TRBD2, 7 bases. Germline CDR1 is MDHEN and CDR2 is SYDVKM. The CDR3 is 15 residues long. Trimming took 7 bases from V and 6 from J, leaving 20 bases between them. The CDR3 DNA follows: TGTGCCAGCAAAATTCGGGGGGCCGCAAGGGATACGCAGTATTTT. It codes for CASKIRGAARDTQYF.

This clonotype was recorded a few times. V gene TRBV4-1 combines with J gene TRBJ2-2, with TRBD2 identical over 9 bases. J was trimmed by 6 bases and V by 1 base; bases with no gene match: 12. The CDR3 loop spans 18 amino acids. The germline gives CDR1 MGHRA, CDR2 YSYEKL. CDR3 in amino acids: CASSQVAHRGGAAGELFF. CDR3 coding DNA: TGCGCCAGCAGCCAAGTAGCTCACCGCGGGGGGGCCGCCGGGGAGCTGTTTTTT.

The J gene is TRBJ2-6, the V gene TRBV19, with D maybe TRBD1 (6 bases). Trimming took 5 bases from V and 2 from J, leaving 19 bases between them. The germline gives CDR1 LNHDA, CDR2 SQIVND (reference sequence). The CDR3 runs to 18 residues. The CDR3 loop is CASSPWLGALPGANVLTF. The CDR3 DNA follows: TGTGCCAGTAGTCCATGGTTGGGGGCCCTCCCTGGGGCCAACGTCCTGACTTTC.

The chain's CDR3 is CATADRAETQYF. The CDR3 DNA reads TGTGCCACCGCGGACAGGGCCGAGACCCAGTACTTC. The genes are TRBV10-3 and TRBJ2-5; 8 nucleotides agree with TRBD1. V lost 10 bases and J lost 5; bases outside the gene matches: 6. The germline CDR1 and CDR2 sequences are ENHRY and SYGVKD. The CDR3 extends over 12 amino acids.

This clonotype was found many times. The chain couples TRBV11-2 to TRBJ2-1; TRBD2 is a possible D gene (6 bases). The CDR3 runs 16 residues. V lost 5 bases to trimming and J lost 0 bases, with 14 bases between them. Germline V gene lookup returns CDR1 SGHAT and CDR2 FQNNGV. CDR3 in DNA: TGTGCCAGCAGCCCGGGGGACGACAGCTCCTACAATGAGCAGTTCTTC. Translation: CASSPGDDSSYNEQFF.

In its sample, this clonotype was seen many times. V gene TRBV12-3 or TRBV12-4 combines with J gene TRBJ1-2; D is ambiguous. The CDR3 is 13 residues long. V lost 3 bases, J lost 8 bases, and 13 bases lay in between. The CDR3 here is CASSFGLFQGYTF. CDR3 nucleotides: TGTGCCAGCAGTTTTGGGCTTTTCCAAGGCTACACCTTC.

This chain connects TRBV11-2 to TRBJ1-1; 7 bases agree with TRBD1. Trimming removed 5 bases from V and 0 bases from J; junction bases left unmatched: 9. CDR3 size: 16 residues. CDR1 SGHAT and CDR2 FQNNGV come from the germline V gene. DNA of the CDR3: TGTGCCAGCAGCCGAGCGGGACAGTACCTGAACACTGAAGCTTTCTTT. The encoded protein is CASSRAGQYLNTEAFF.